The clone carrying this T cell receptor (beta chain) came up a few times. Its antigen is as yet unknown. Vbeta (60) and Jbeta (13) primers were used in the PCR. The table came from immunoSEQ multiplex PCR; TCRdb's copy has only in-frame clones and leaves some out. The table has 150,000 or so clones, around 68% seen once. This sample was included in a study of cytomegalovirus exposure and HLA in healthy donors. Looking at the study overall: Researchers previously reported finding roughly 120 million unique TCR beta sequences from 170 million or so T cells. The study's findings and limits: HLA restriction was apparent for most CMV-associated TCR beta chains in a later analysis. Some V segments, including TRBV6-2 and TRBV6-3, were excluded as indistinguishable. Cytomegalovirus status was reportedly diagnosed by the classifier with high specificity and sensitivity.

This CDR3 is built from 14 residues. CDR1 and CDR2 from the germline V gene are SNHLY and FYNNEI. Deletions cut 7 bases from V and 0 bases from J, with 10 bases between. The source material was PBMCs. This sequence was found in a man under 40 in good health and CMV-seronegative. This chain connects TRBV2 to TRBJ2-1; D is uncertain. CDR3 protein: CASTGDGSYNEQFF. The CDR3 nucleotides are TGTGCCAGCACTGGAGACGGCTCCTACAATGAGCAGTTCTTC.